Each of the 22 T cell receptor beta chains below was sequenced from the same sample in a study of control samples from healthy donors and cancer patients. TCRdb's table, derived via immunoSEQ multiplex PCR, lists solely in-frame clones and lacks some. The sample lists almost 85,000 clones; roughly 82% were seen once. The sequencing sample was made of PBMCs. The receptors originated from a man between 60 and 75 years old with head and neck cancer.

The rearrangement links TRBV7-2 to TRBJ2-7; a possible D gene is TRBD2 (5 bases). Germline V lookup: CDR1 SGHTA, CDR2 FQGNSA. V was cut by 5 bases and J by 4 bases, with 15 bases left in between. The CDR3 has 14 residues. CDR3 amino acids: CASSLRGFGYEQYF. CDR3 sequence (DNA): TGTGCCAGCAGCCTTCGCGGGTTCGGGTACGAGCAGTACTTC.

This rearrangement joins TRBV4-1 to TRBJ1-5; no definite D call. The germline gives CDR1 MGHRA, CDR2 YSYEKL. The CDR3 runs to 15 residues. V dropped 0 bases and J dropped 0 bases, with 6 bases sitting between them. CDR3 loop: CASSQDHSSNQPQHF. The CDR3 nucleotides read TGCGCCAGCAGCCAAGATCACAGTAGCAATCAGCCCCAGCATTTT.

CDR3 region: CASSPDDWNYEQYF. The DNA of the CDR3 is TGTGCCAGCAGCCCGGATGACTGGAACTACGAGCAGTACTTC. This chain uses TRBV11-2 with TRBJ2-7; D gene ambiguous. Germline V gene lookup returns CDR1 SGHAT and CDR2 FQNNGV. V lost 5 bases and J lost 3, with 14 bases in between. The CDR3 length is 14 residues.

The J gene is TRBJ1-1, the V gene TRBV4-2; D might be TRBD1 (6 bases). Germline V gene lookup returns CDR1 LGHNA and CDR2 YNFKEQ. This CDR3 comprises 13 residues. V was trimmed by 2 bases and J by 7 bases, leaving 11 bases between them. CDR3 sequence: CASSQNNRDEAFF. The CDR3 DNA reads as TGTGCCAGCAGCCAAAACAACAGGGATGAAGCTTTCTTT.

The chain joins TRBV12-3 or TRBV12-4 to TRBJ2-1; perhaps D is TRBD1 or TRBD2 (5 bases each). Trimming took 3 bases from V and 10 from J, leaving 10 bases between them. CDR3 length: 12 residues. Here the CDR3 DNA reads TGTGCCAGCAGTTTGGGGGTGGGAGAGCAGTTCTTC. Translation gives CASSLGVGEQFF.

The chain joins TRBV15 to TRBJ1-5; D gene unclear. Germline loops: CDR1 LNHNV, CDR2 YYDKDF (reference sequence). V lost 1 base and J 1 base, leaving 5 bases between the germline ends. The CDR3 is made up of 14 amino acids. The CDR3 reads CATSRGSSNQPQHF. Written as DNA, the CDR3 is TGTGCCACCAGCAGAGGATCGAGCAATCAGCCCCAGCATTTT.

The rearrangement links TRBV10-2 to TRBJ1-6; no clear D gene. This CDR3 has 13 residues. V was clipped by 6 bases and J by 5 bases, with 8 bases between them. Germline CDR1 reads WSHSY; CDR2 reads SAAADI. CDR3 sequence: CASRTGDNSPLHF. The CDR3 DNA is TGCGCCAGCAGGACCGGTGATAATTCACCCCTCCACTTT.

The V call is TRBV7-6, the J call TRBJ1-1; D unclear. Germline V gene data show CDR1 as SGHVS and CDR2 as FNYEAQ. This CDR3 is built from 13 residues. Trimming shortened V by 5 bases and J by 5 bases, and 12 bases separated the two germline ends. The CDR3 is CASSVGSGTEAFF. The CDR3 DNA reads as TGTGCCAGCAGCGTAGGATCGGGAACTGAAGCTTTCTTT. Based on the CDR3 plus reference TRBV7-6 and TRBJ1-1, the full variable domain is GAGVSQSPRYKVTKRGQDVALRCDPISGHVSLYWYRQALGQGPEFLTYFNYEAQQDKSGLPNDRFSAERPEGSISTLTIQRTEQRDSAMYRCASSVGSGTEAFFGQGTRLTVV.

This chain joins TRBV11-2 and TRBJ1-4, with 10 bases that match TRBD1. This CDR3 has 14 amino acids. The junction had 3 bases not matched to a gene; V was cut back by 3 bases and J by 8 bases. Germline V CDR1 and CDR2: SGHAT, FQNNGV. CDR3 amino acids: CASSLGQGREKLFF. As DNA, the CDR3 is TGTGCCAGCAGCTTGGGACAGGGGAGGGAAAAACTGTTTTTT.

The chain recombines TRBV30 with TRBJ1-5, with a tentative D call TRBD1 (5 bases). Trimming removed 7 bases at V and 2 bases at J, with 12 bases between. Germline-derived CDR1 and CDR2 are GTSNPN and SVGIG (reference sequence). The CDR3 has 13 amino acids. CDR3 protein: CALDRGGNQPQHF. CDR3 DNA: TGTGCCTTGGACCGGGGCGGCAATCAGCCCCAGCATTTT.

This chain links TRBV28 with TRBJ1-3; 11 nucleotides match TRBD1. Germline V CDR1 and CDR2: MDHEN, SYDVKM. The CDR3 is made up of 21 amino acids. V lost 3 bases and J lost 4; bases outside the gene matches: 20. The CDR3 DNA reads TGTGCCAGCAGTTTCCAAACCGGACAGGGGGCGAGGCGATTCTACGGAAACACCATATATTTT. The encoded protein is CASSFQTGQGARRFYGNTIYF.

The chain recombines TRBV7-9 with TRBJ2-5; D is uncertain. The CDR3 loop spans 15 amino acids. V lost 5 bases to trimming and J lost 3 bases, with 16 bases between them. In germline, CDR1 is SEHNR, CDR2 FQNEAQ (reference sequence). This chain's CDR3 is CASSRPDSSEETQYF. The CDR3 DNA follows: TGTGCCAGCAGCCGACCTGACTCGTCGGAAGAGACCCAGTACTTC.

This clone came up a few times. V and J are TRBV14 and TRBJ1-1; D uncertain. Looked up from germline, CDR1 is SGHDN and CDR2 is FVKESK. Trimming stripped 0 bases from V and 2 bases from J, with 10 bases between. This CDR3 is 15 amino acids long. The CDR3 spells CASSQDRGRNTEAFF. The DNA for the CDR3 is TGTGCCAGCAGCCAAGATCGAGGGAGAAACACTGAAGCTTTCTTT.

The gene calls are TRBV6-5 and TRBJ1-4; a weak D match, TRBD1 (5 bases). Germline V CDR1 and CDR2: MNHEY, SVGAGI. With 6 bases removed from V and 4 bases from J, the gap between germline ends came to 12 bases. This CDR3 spans 14 amino acids. The CDR3 DNA follows: TGTGCCAGCAGCCGGTCAGGGATTAATGAAAAACTGTTTTTT. Protein sequence: CASSRSGINEKLFF.

The rearrangement uses TRBV3-1 (or the pseudogene TRBV3-2) and TRBJ2-3; D gene ambiguous. Germline CDR1 is LGHDT and CDR2 is YNNKEL (reference sequence). Deletions cut 6 bases from V and 2 bases from J, with 3 bases between. CDR3 size: 11 residues. CDR3 DNA sequence: TGTGCCAGCAGTAACACAGATACGCAGTATTTT. Amino acid sequence: CASSNTDTQYF.

The rearrangement links TRBV30 to TRBJ1-6; D unresolved. This CDR3 has 14 amino acids. V was pared by 0 bases and J by 7 bases, with 10 bases between. Germline CDR1 is GTSNPN and CDR2 is SVGIG (reference sequence). The chain's CDR3 is CAWSVLIRNSPLHF. The CDR3 DNA follows: TGTGCCTGGAGTGTCTTGATCCGAAATTCACCCCTCCACTTT.

The rearrangement uses TRBV29-1 and TRBJ2-7; no firm D call. This CDR3 contains 12 residues. The germline V gene encodes CDR1 SQVTM and CDR2 ANQGSEA. Between the trimmed V and J ends, which lost 3 bases and 5 bases, there was a span of 11 bases. The chain's CDR3 is CSVEVRAHEQYF. The CDR3 coding sequence is TGCAGCGTTGAGGTCCGGGCCCACGAGCAGTACTTC.

The J gene is TRBJ1-1, the V gene TRBV18; 7 nucleotides align to TRBD1. Per the germline V gene, CDR1 is KGHSH and CDR2 is LQKENI. V was pared by 4 bases and J by 6 bases, with 11 bases of the junction left unmatched. CDR3 size: 15 residues. The CDR3 spells CASSQSTGVIAEAFF. CDR3 coding DNA: TGTGCCAGCTCACAGAGTACAGGGGTGATCGCTGAAGCTTTCTTT.

The chain couples TRBV5-6 to TRBJ1-2; D gene uncertain. Trimming took 4 bases from V and 2 from J, leaving 15 bases between them. In germline, CDR1 is SGHDT, CDR2 YYEEEE. The CDR3 contains 15 residues. The CDR3: CASSLVSRRNYGYTF. The CDR3, as DNA: TGTGCCAGCAGCCTGGTGTCACGCAGGAACTATGGCTACACCTTC.

The chain recombines TRBV18 with TRBJ1-2, with 7 bases fitting TRBD1. The germline CDR1 and CDR2 sequences are KGHSH and LQKENI. CDR3 length equals 15 residues. V lost 2 bases to trimming and J lost 3 bases; unmatched junction nucleotides: 6. The CDR3 loop reads CASSPGPGGDYGYTF. The CDR3 coding sequence is TGTGCCAGCTCACCAGGCCCAGGGGGGGACTATGGCTACACCTTC.

A single count supports this clone. This chain links TRBV2 with TRBJ2-3, with D perhaps matching TRBD1 (5 bases). Between the trimmed V and J ends, which lost 4 bases and 3 bases, there was a span of 11 bases. CDR3 length equals 14 residues. Germline CDR1 reads SNHLY; CDR2 reads FYNNEI. The CDR3 sequence is CASSVAGRTDTQYF. CDR3 coding DNA: TGTGCCAGCAGTGTAGCAGGGCGAACAGATACGCAGTATTTT.

J is TRBJ2-1 and V is TRBV6-1; D is undetermined. Trimming cost V 4 bases and J 0 bases, with 13 bases left between them. Germline CDR1 reads MNHNS; CDR2 reads SASEGT. This CDR3 has 16 residues. The CDR3 bases are TGTGCCAGCAGTGTACTGGAATCGAGCTCCTACAATGAGCAGTTCTTC. Residues: CASSVLESSSYNEQFF.